This TCR beta chain was captured in a study of patients and donors after allogeneic stem cell transplantation. TCRdb re-called the RT-PCR reads with MiXCR, one entry per CDR3 protein. Of some 960,000 distinct CDR3 sequences in the sample, 18% are singletons; the top ten hold 6%. Trimming cost V 2 bases and J 5 bases, with 15 bases left between them. CDR1 is MNHEY, CDR2 SVGAGI, per germline. The CDR3 loop spans 15 amino acids. The receptor comes from a human donor who was either an allogeneic HSCT recipient or a stem cell or donor lymphocyte infusion donor (not recorded which). It is not recorded whose cells these are; they may come from a transplant donor. The rearrangement joins TRBV6-5 to TRBJ1-2; the D gene is possibly TRBD1 (6 bases). The material sequenced was blood, either unsorted or a sorted T cell fraction (not recorded which). The CDR3 coding sequence is TGTGCCAGCAGTTACACGACAGGCAATAGTTATGGCTACACCTTC. Translation: CASSYTTGNSYGYTF.